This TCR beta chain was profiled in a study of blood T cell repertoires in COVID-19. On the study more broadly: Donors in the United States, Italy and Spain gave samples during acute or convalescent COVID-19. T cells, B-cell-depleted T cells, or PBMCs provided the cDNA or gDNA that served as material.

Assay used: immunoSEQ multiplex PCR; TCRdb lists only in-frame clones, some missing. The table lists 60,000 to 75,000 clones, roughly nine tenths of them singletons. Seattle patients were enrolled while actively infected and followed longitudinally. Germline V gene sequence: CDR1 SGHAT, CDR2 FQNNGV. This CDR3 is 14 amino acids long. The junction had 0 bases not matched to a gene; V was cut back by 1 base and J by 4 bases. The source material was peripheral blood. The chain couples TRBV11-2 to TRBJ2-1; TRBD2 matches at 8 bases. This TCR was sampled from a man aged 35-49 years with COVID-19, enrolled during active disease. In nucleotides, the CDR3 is TGTGCCAGCAGCTTAGCGGGGGGGTACAATGAGCAGTTCTTC. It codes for CASSLAGGYNEQFF.